This entry lists 24 T cell receptor beta chains sequenced from one sample in a study of radiotherapy plus CTLA-4 blockade in lung cancer. The protocol was immunoSEQ multiplex PCR, while the TCRdb copy is restricted to in-frame clones and leaves out a portion. The data contain about 50,000 clones, roughly 86% of them singletons. This sample comprised peripheral blood, obtained from a patient treated with radiotherapy plus ipilimumab. The receptors shown here come from a human donor with non-small cell lung cancer whose response to radiotherapy plus ipilimumab could not be evaluated.

The J gene is TRBJ2-1, the V gene TRBV25-1, with 7 bases aligning to TRBD2. V gave up 1 base and J gave up 7 bases; unmatched junction bases: 4. The CDR3 consists of 14 residues. Germline CDR1 and CDR2: MGHDK and SYGVNS. CDR3 residues: CASSESGRGNEQFF. The DNA for the CDR3 is TGTGCCAGCAGTGAATCAGGGAGGGGAAATGAGCAGTTCTTC.

This chain uses TRBV28 with TRBJ2-3, with 13 bases matching TRBD2. The V segment lost 3 bases and the J segment 5 bases; nucleotides outside the gene matches: 8. Germline-derived CDR1 and CDR2 are MDHEN and SYDVKM. This CDR3 is built from 17 residues. CDR3 region: CASSFNLGLAGEDTQYF. CDR3 sequence (DNA): TGTGCCAGCAGTTTTAACCTAGGACTAGCGGGAGAAGATACGCAGTATTTT.

This clone was seen only a few times. The chain employs TRBV7-2 and TRBJ2-1; 8 nucleotides align to TRBD2. V was clipped by 0 bases and J by 8 bases; unmatched bases: 9. Looked up from germline, CDR1 is SGHTA and CDR2 is FQGNSA. The CDR3 sequence is 16 residues long. The CDR3 here is CASSLAPRASGYEQFF. The DNA for the CDR3 is TGTGCCAGCAGCTTAGCGCCTAGGGCTAGCGGGTATGAGCAGTTCTTC.

J is TRBJ2-3 and V is TRBV7-3; perhaps TRBD2 as D (5 bases). Germline values: CDR1 SGHTA, CDR2 FQGTGA. This CDR3 is 13 amino acids long. V dropped 8 bases and J dropped 6 bases, with 15 bases sitting between them. CDR3 in amino acids: CASSGEFYDTQYF. The DNA for the CDR3 is TGTGCCAGCTCTGGGGAGTTTTACGATACGCAGTATTTT.

The gene calls are TRBV28 and TRBJ2-1, with TRBD2 matching 14 bases. Per the germline V gene, CDR1 is MDHEN and CDR2 is SYDVKM. Losses at the gene ends were 6 bases for V and 8 bases for J; bases not matched to a gene: 6. The CDR3 extends over 15 amino acids. This chain's CDR3 is CASSRLAGGAYEQFF. DNA of the CDR3: TGTGCCAGCAGCAGACTAGCGGGAGGGGCCTATGAGCAGTTCTTC. The whole variable domain, filled in from reference TRBV28 and TRBJ2-1, reads DVKVTQSSRYLVKRTGEKVFLECVQDMDHENMFWYRQDPGLGLRLIYFSYDVKMKEKGDIPEGYSVSREKKERFSLILESASTNQTSMYLCASSRLAGGAYEQFFGPGTRLTVL.

The chain links TRBV11-1 to TRBJ2-5, with D perhaps matching TRBD2 (7 bases). The closer fit of TRBJ2-7 to the DNA end suggests the J call may be wrong. This CDR3 is built from 13 residues. In germline, CDR1 is SGHAT, CDR2 FQDESV (reference sequence). This chain's CDR3 is CASSSGGGGEQYF. CDR3 bases: TGTGCCAGCAGCTCCGGCGGGGGCGGCGAGCAGTACTTC.

This rearrangement joins TRBV19 to TRBJ1-4; maybe TRBD1 (5 bases). Germline CDR1 is LNHDA and CDR2 is SQIVND (reference sequence). This CDR3 is built from 15 residues. Trimming took off 3 bases at V and 0 bases at J, with 8 bases between the two ends. DNA of the CDR3: TGTGCCAGTAGTATGGGGCAGACAACTAATGAAAAACTGTTTTTT. Protein product: CASSMGQTTNEKLFF.

The J gene is TRBJ2-7, the V gene TRBV4-3, with a tentative D call TRBD1 (6 bases). The CDR3 runs to 15 residues. In germline, CDR1 is LGHNA, CDR2 YSLEER. Trimming pared 0 bases from V and 2 bases from J, leaving 11 bases between. The CDR3 loop is CASSQDSDSTYEQYF. CDR3 coding DNA: TGCGCCAGCAGCCAAGACTCGGACAGTACCTACGAGCAGTACTTC.

The chain uses TRBV19 and TRBJ1-1, with TRBD1 matching 8 bases. The CDR3 sequence is 16 residues long. The V gene's germline CDR1 is LNHDA and CDR2 SQIVND (reference sequence). V was clipped by 9 bases and J by 2 bases; unmatched bases: 14. The CDR3 DNA is TGTGCCAGCATGCCGCACCTAGGACAGGGCAACACTGAAGCTTTCTTT. Protein product: CASMPHLGQGNTEAFF.

The J gene is TRBJ2-1, the V gene TRBV19, with 13 bases identical to TRBD2. Losses at the gene ends were 4 bases for V and 6 bases for J; bases not matched to a gene: 9. The CDR3 loop spans 17 amino acids. CDR1 and CDR2 from the germline V gene are LNHDA and SQIVND (reference sequence). The CDR3 DNA reads as TGTGCCAGTAGTAAAGAGGGACTAGCGGGAAGAGGCAATGAGCAGTTCTTC. It encodes CASSKEGLAGRGNEQFF.

The gene calls are TRBV19 and TRBJ2-2; TRBD2 aligns across 10 bases. Germline-derived CDR1 and CDR2 are LNHDA and SQIVND (reference sequence). This CDR3 comprises 15 residues. V gave up 5 bases and J gave up 5 bases; unmatched junction bases: 5. CDR3 in amino acids: CASSRGLALTGELFF. The DNA for the CDR3 is TGTGCCAGTAGTCGGGGACTAGCGCTAACCGGGGAGCTGTTTTTT.

This clone was detected only a few times. This chain joins TRBV6-5 and TRBJ2-1; TRBD2 agrees at 11 bases. This CDR3 has 14 residues. Germline trimming cut 7 bases from V and 10 bases from J; bases unmatched to any gene: 9. Germline V CDR1 and CDR2: MNHEY, SVGAGI. Here the CDR3 DNA reads TGTGCCAGCATGGTGGTAGCGGGAGGGGACGAGCAGTTCTTC. It yields the protein CASMVVAGGDEQFF.

The chain has TRBV19 and TRBJ2-1; D is possibly TRBD1 (7 bases). V lost 7 bases to trimming and J lost 4 bases, with 11 bases between them. Germline CDR1 and CDR2: LNHDA and SQIVND (reference sequence). The CDR3 loop spans 13 amino acids. In DNA form, the CDR3 reads TGTGCCAGTACACAGGGGACTTACAATGAGCAGTTCTTC. It is translated as CASTQGTYNEQFF.

The V call is TRBV7-3, the J call TRBJ1-1; possibly TRBD1 for D (5 bases). The germline gives CDR1 SGHTA, CDR2 FQGTGA. V lost 3 bases and J lost 1, with 6 bases in between. This CDR3 is 13 amino acids long. The CDR3 is CASSFQGNTEAFF. CDR3 coding DNA: TGTGCCAGCAGCTTTCAGGGGAACACTGAAGCTTTCTTT.

The chain couples TRBV28 to TRBJ1-1; D is unclear. Between the trimmed V and J ends, which lost 3 bases and 1 base, there was a span of 9 bases. The CDR3 is 14 amino acids. Germline V gene data show CDR1 as MDHEN and CDR2 as SYDVKM. CDR3: CASSFLGRNTEAFF. The CDR3, as DNA: TGTGCCAGCAGTTTTCTGGGGAGGAACACTGAAGCTTTCTTT.

The CDR3 loop reads CASSATTYEQYF. The CDR3 nucleotides read TGCGCCAGCAGCGCGACAACCTACGAGCAGTACTTC. The V call is TRBV5-1, the J call TRBJ2-7; D is unclear. With 4 bases removed from V and 2 bases from J, the gap between germline ends came to 7 bases. The germline gives CDR1 SGHRS, CDR2 YFSETQ. The CDR3 is 12 residues long.

The V call is TRBV9, the J call TRBJ2-6; 11 nucleotides agree with TRBD2. Germline values: CDR1 SGDLS, CDR2 YYNGEE. The J segment lost 0 bases and the V segment lost 0 bases, leaving 8 bases of the junction unmatched. This CDR3 is 20 amino acids long. CDR3 coding DNA: TGTGCCAGCAGCGTAGAGGGGACTAGCGGAGTCAACTCTGGGGCCAACGTCCTGACTTTC. This translates into CASSVEGTSGVNSGANVLTF.

This clone was counted only a few times. The V call is TRBV19, the J call TRBJ1-6; possibly TRBD1 for D (6 bases). V shed 3 bases and J shed 5 bases, with 11 bases lying between them. The germline V gene encodes CDR1 LNHDA and CDR2 SQIVND (reference sequence). The CDR3 spans 15 residues. This CDR3 reads CASSIQDRNNSPLHF. CDR3 DNA: TGTGCCAGTAGTATCCAAGACAGGAATAATTCACCCCTCCACTTT.

V is TRBV7-2 and J is TRBJ1-5; 9 positions match TRBD1. The CDR3 is 15 residues long. Germline CDR1 and CDR2: SGHTA and FQGNSA. The V gene end was trimmed by 5 bases and the J gene end by 5 bases; junction bases not matched to a gene: 7. This chain's CDR3 is CASSRTGEKHQPQHF. In DNA form, the CDR3 reads TGTGCCAGCAGCCGGACAGGGGAAAAACATCAGCCCCAGCATTTT.

The rearrangement links TRBV9 to TRBJ2-4, with 11 bases identical to TRBD2. The CDR3 totals 19 residues. The junction had 8 bases not matched to a gene; V was cut back by 0 bases and J by 0 bases. Germline CDR1 reads SGDLS; CDR2 reads YYNGEE. As DNA, the CDR3 is TGTGCCAGCAGCGTAGCCCCGGTAGCGGGGGGGGGAGCCAAAAACATTCAGTACTTC. It encodes CASSVAPVAGGGAKNIQYF.

The J gene is TRBJ2-1, the V gene TRBV28; TRBD2 aligns across 8 bases. CDR1 and CDR2 from the germline V gene are MDHEN and SYDVKM. The CDR3 spans 15 residues. V gave up 4 bases and J gave up 10 bases; unmatched junction bases: 12. The CDR3 region is CASSSGRAGSSEQFF. In DNA, the CDR3 is TGTGCCAGCAGTTCCGGGAGGGCGGGTTCCAGCGAGCAGTTCTTC.

The chain links TRBV27 to TRBJ2-7, with D tentatively TRBD2 (6 bases). V lost 6 bases and J 3 bases, leaving 27 bases between the germline ends. CDR3 length: 18 amino acids. Germline V lookup: CDR1 MNHEY, CDR2 SMNVEV (reference sequence). The DNA for the CDR3 is TGTGCCAGCAGACCCGACACCGGGGGTTTATGGCGTGACTACGAGCAGTACTTC. This codes for CASRPDTGGLWRDYEQYF.

V gene TRBV30 combines with J gene TRBJ1-2; 12 bases match TRBD1. The CDR3 is 14 residues long. The trim removed 2 bases at V and 7 bases at J, leaving 5 bases unmatched. Germline assignment: CDR1 GTSNPN and CDR2 SVGIG (reference sequence). The CDR3 here is CAWSKGTGGFGYTF. The DNA for the CDR3 is TGTGCCTGGAGTAAGGGGACAGGGGGCTTTGGCTACACCTTC.

The chain links TRBV7-2 to TRBJ2-7; TRBD1 aligns across 8 bases. Germline V gene lookup returns CDR1 SGHTA and CDR2 FQGNSA. V shed 5 bases, J shed 2 bases, and the junction held 2 bases outside the gene matches. The CDR3 contains 13 residues. The CDR3 DNA is TGTGCCAGCAGCGCACAGGGGGCCTACGAGCAGTACTTC. Protein: CASSAQGAYEQYF. Based on the CDR3 plus reference TRBV7-2 and TRBJ2-7, the full variable domain is GAGVSQSPSNKVTEKGKDVELRCDPISGHTALYWYRQSLGQGLEFLIYFQGNSAPDKSGLPSDRFSAERTGGSVSTLTIQRTQQEDSAVYLCASSAQGAYEQYFGPGTRLTVT.